This TCR beta chain was recorded in a study of sequential checkpoint blockade in melanoma. Overall study context: Randomization was 1:1 between first-line nivolumab→ipilimumab and ipilimumab→nivolumab.

This CDR3 is 12 amino acids long. J was trimmed by 8 bases and V by 7 bases; bases with no gene match: 6. From germline, CDR1 is SQVTM and CDR2 ANQGSEA. The table came from immunoSEQ multiplex PCR; TCRdb's copy has only in-frame clones and leaves some out. The sample has 40,000 or so clones; 70% to 90% are singletons. The treatment denotes: randomized to nivolumab then ipilimumab (arm A) or the reverse (arm B). PBMC sorting kept live CD3+CD8+ cells without CD19 or CD56. The chain employs TRBV29-1 and TRBJ2-1, with 9 bases aligning to TRBD2. The specimen comprised CD8+ T cells sorted from blood (inferred from file names), sampled from a patient given nivolumab and ipilimumab in sequence. The clonotype was recovered from a human donor with melanoma. This CDR3 reads CSAPGLAYEQFF. Written as DNA, the CDR3 is TGCAGCGCACCGGGACTAGCATATGAGCAGTTCTTC.